This T cell receptor beta chain is drawn from a study of PD-L1 blockade in urothelial cancer. About the research overall: Males with bladder-origin urothelial cancer made up about 85% of the 29 patients.

Stated time point: pretreatment peripheral blood. Patients were living with locally advanced or metastatic urothelial carcinoma. Patients yielded 1 to 8 samples each, pretreatment and on-treatment. Repertoires were generated with immunoSEQ multiplex PCR, while TCRdb's copy carries only in-frame clones and drops some. Here the sample spans 45,000 to 55,000 clones, 75% to 85% being singletons. This CDR3 region has 15 residues. Trimming left V 6 bases short and J 4 bases short, with 19 bases between. From germline, CDR1 is MNHNS and CDR2 SASEGT. This clonotype originated in a man aged 65 to 79 with urothelial cancer. The chain joins TRBV6-1 to TRBJ2-7, with TRBD1 as a possible D gene (6 bases). The source was PBMCs, collected around atezolizumab (anti-PD-L1) treatment. The CDR3 here is CASSRTGLVSYEQYF. The CDR3 DNA is TGTGCCAGCAGCCGCACAGGGCTAGTGTCGTACGAGCAGTACTTC.